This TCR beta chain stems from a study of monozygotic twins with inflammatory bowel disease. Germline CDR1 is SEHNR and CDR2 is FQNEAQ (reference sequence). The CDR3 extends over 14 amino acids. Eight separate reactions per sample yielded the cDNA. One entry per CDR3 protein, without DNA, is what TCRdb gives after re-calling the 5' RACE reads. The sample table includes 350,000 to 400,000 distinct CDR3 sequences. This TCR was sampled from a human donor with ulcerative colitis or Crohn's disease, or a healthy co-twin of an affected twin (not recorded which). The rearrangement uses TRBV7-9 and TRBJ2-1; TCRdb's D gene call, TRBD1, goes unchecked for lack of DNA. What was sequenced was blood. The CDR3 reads CASSQGVSYNEQFF.